Each of the 22 T cell receptor beta chains below was sequenced from the same sample in a study of neoadjuvant anti-PD-1 for oral cavity cancer. Libraries were prepared by immunoSEQ multiplex PCR; TCRdb keeps only in-frame clonotypes and omits some of them. In the table there are around 60,000 clones, more than 60% of which are singletons. This specimen consisted of PBMCs, obtained before nivolumab (anti-PD-1) treatment. These receptors were taken from a person between 35 and 79 years old with oral cavity squamous cell carcinoma.

This clone was seen a few times. V gene TRBV7-3 combines with J gene TRBJ2-3, with TRBD2 matching over 10 bases. The V gene's germline CDR1 is SGHTA and CDR2 FQGTGA. CDR3 length equals 18 residues. Losses at the gene ends were 0 bases for V and 0 bases for J; bases not matched to a gene: 6. CDR3 DNA sequence: TGTGCCAGCAGCTTAACCTCTAGCGGGGGAGGGAGCACAGATACGCAGTATTTT. Its translation is CASSLTSSGGGSTDTQYF.

The chain couples TRBV19 to TRBJ2-1, with 7 bases that match TRBD2. Trimming at V came to 6 bases and at J to 9 bases, leaving 17 bases not matched to a gene. The germline V gene encodes CDR1 LNHDA and CDR2 SQIVND (reference sequence). The CDR3 covers 16 residues. CDR3 sequence (DNA): TGTGCCAGTAGCACATACGGGGACGGGGGGACCCCTGAGCAGTTCTTC. Encoded protein: CASSTYGDGGTPEQFF. The full variable domain, in which reference TRBV19 and TRBJ2-1 provide the parts outside the CDR3, is DGGITQSPKYLFRKEGQNVTLSCEQNLNHDAMYWYRQDPGQGLRLIYYSQIVNDFQKGDIAEGYSVSREKKESFPLTVTSAQKNPTAFYLCASSTYGDGGTPEQFFGPGTRLTVL.

This chain joins TRBV27 and TRBJ1-2; no reliable D call. CDR3 length: 14 amino acids. Germline CDR1 MNHEY, CDR2 SMNVEV (reference sequence). V shed 2 bases and J shed 4 bases, with 11 bases lying between them. As DNA, the CDR3 is TGTGCCAGCAGTTTAAGTGCAGAGAGCTATGGCTACACCTTC. As protein: CASSLSAESYGYTF.

The chain is built from TRBV11-3 and TRBJ2-7; TRBD2 agrees at 9 bases. J gave up 3 bases and V 5 bases, and 11 bases lay outside the gene matches. Germline V CDR1 and CDR2: SGHNT, YENEEA. The CDR3 totals 16 residues. The CDR3 region is CASSPRGAGGLYEQYF. CDR3 sequence (DNA): TGTGCCAGCAGCCCCCGAGGAGCGGGGGGACTCTACGAGCAGTACTTC.

The chain uses TRBV5-4 and TRBJ2-3; 11 bases line up with TRBD2. Looked up from germline, CDR1 is SGHNT and CDR2 is YYREEE (reference sequence). The CDR3 runs 14 residues. V trimming: 2 bases; J trimming: 6 bases; junction bases outside the gene matches: 2. CDR3 sequence: CASSFSGRADTQYF. CDR3 sequence (DNA): TGTGCCAGCAGCTTTAGCGGGAGGGCCGATACGCAGTATTTT.

The chain employs TRBV10-3 and TRBJ2-7, with D possibly TRBD2 on 6 matching bases. V lost 6 bases to trimming and J lost 6 bases, with 15 bases between them. The CDR3 spans 13 residues. In germline, CDR1 is ENHRY, CDR2 SYGVKD. CDR3 region: CAISRDGGAEQYF. The CDR3 nucleotides are TGTGCCATCAGCCGGGACGGAGGGGCCGAGCAGTACTTC.

The rearrangement joins TRBV9 to TRBJ2-2; D not certain. CDR3 length equals 15 residues. Trimming pared 7 bases from V and 0 bases from J, leaving 13 bases between. From germline, CDR1 is SGDLS and CDR2 YYNGEE. In nucleotides, the CDR3 is TGTGCCAGCGCTGGGTCCCTCGCGAACACCGGGGAGCTGTTTTTT. It is translated as CASAGSLANTGELFF.

The rearrangement uses TRBV10-1 and TRBJ2-2; no clear D gene. Looked up from germline, CDR1 is WNHNN and CDR2 is SYGVQD (reference sequence). V lost 3 bases and J lost 5, with 1 base in between. The CDR3 sequence is 11 residues long. The DNA of the CDR3 is TGCGCCAGCAGTGAAACCGGGGAGCTGTTTTTT. Its translation: CASSETGELFF.

The rearrangement links TRBV29-1 to TRBJ1-2; 8 bases agree with TRBD1. V trimming: 8 bases; J trimming: 6 bases; junction bases outside the gene matches: 14. CDR1 is SQVTM, CDR2 ANQGSEA, per germline. This CDR3 has 14 residues. CDR3 nucleotides: TGCAGCAGTTTTGGACAGGGTATAGGCAATGGCTACACCTTC. Translating it yields CSSFGQGIGNGYTF.

This chain joins TRBV10-1 and TRBJ1-1, with TRBD1 matching over 7 bases. CDR1 and CDR2 (germline): WNHNN, SYGVQD (reference sequence). V lost 0 bases to trimming and J lost 4 bases; unmatched junction nucleotides: 2. The CDR3 extends over 14 amino acids. CDR3: CASSESKGATEAFF. CDR3 nucleotide sequence: TGCGCCAGCAGTGAGTCGAAGGGGGCCACTGAAGCTTTCTTT.

The chain joins TRBV7-9 to TRBJ2-1; D is unresolved. From germline, CDR1 is SEHNR and CDR2 FQNEAQ (reference sequence). The CDR3 has 13 amino acids. With 2 bases removed from V and 7 bases from J, the gap between germline ends came to 9 bases. This chain's CDR3 is CASSLMLSNEQFF. CDR3 DNA sequence: TGTGCCAGCAGCTTAATGCTGAGTAATGAGCAGTTCTTC. The full variable domain, with the rest looked up from reference TRBV7-9 and TRBJ2-1, is DTGVSQNPRHKITKRGQNVTFRCDPISEHNRLYWYRQTLGQGPEFLTYFQNEAQLEKSRLLSDRFSAERPKGSFSTLEIQRTEQGDSAMYLCASSLMLSNEQFFGPGTRLTVL.

This rearrangement joins TRBV7-2 to TRBJ2-7, with unresolved D. Germline values: CDR1 SGHTA, CDR2 FQGNSA. CDR3 length: 12 amino acids. V was cut by 5 bases and J by 2 bases, with 7 bases left in between. The CDR3 is CASSIAAYEQYF. CDR3 nucleotides: TGTGCCAGCAGCATCGCCGCCTACGAGCAGTACTTC.

J is TRBJ1-6 and V is TRBV18; D possibly corresponds to TRBD1 (5 bases). There are 14 residues in the CDR3. Germline V lookup: CDR1 KGHSH, CDR2 LQKENI. The ends were cut back, 4 bases at V and 5 bases at J, with 9 bases in the middle. This chain's CDR3 is CASSQGSNNSPLHF. CDR3 coding DNA: TGTGCCAGCTCACAGGGGTCGAATAATTCACCCCTCCACTTT.

CDR3 amino acids: CATSRDQGVQRAQHF. DNA for the CDR3: TGTGCCACCAGCAGAGATCAAGGGGTCCAGCGGGCCCAGCATTTT. The chain has TRBV15 and TRBJ1-5, with a tentative D call TRBD1 (5 bases). Between the trimmed V and J ends, which lost 0 bases and 11 bases, there was a span of 17 bases. Looked up from germline, CDR1 is LNHNV and CDR2 is YYDKDF (reference sequence). The CDR3 is 15 amino acids.

This clone showed up just once. The chain is built from TRBV6-1 and TRBJ2-7; TRBD1 might be the D (6 bases). The CDR3 length is 13 residues. Germline-derived CDR1 and CDR2 are MNHNS and SASEGT. The V and J ends lost 6 bases and 6 bases respectively, with 15 bases between them. DNA of the CDR3: TGTGCCAGCAGGGGGCAGGGGTGGGGCGAGCAGTACTTC. As protein: CASRGQGWGEQYF.

The chain uses TRBV14 and TRBJ1-2; D is perhaps TRBD1 (6 bases). Trimming took off 4 bases at V and 2 bases at J, with 11 bases between the two ends. CDR1 is SGHDN, CDR2 FVKESK, per germline. CDR3 length: 14 amino acids. The CDR3 coding sequence is TGTGCCAGCAGCCTTTCTGGGGGCAACTATGGCTACACCTTC. Amino acids: CASSLSGGNYGYTF.

In this sample, this clone turned up once. The chain joins TRBV19 to TRBJ2-3; 9 positions match TRBD1. This CDR3 spans 15 amino acids. Germline V lookup: CDR1 LNHDA, CDR2 SQIVND (reference sequence). V lost 6 bases, J lost 3 bases, and 7 bases stayed unmatched. The CDR3 nucleotides are TGTGCCAGTAGCAAGAGGACAGGGGAAACAGATACGCAGTATTTT. Encoded protein: CASSKRTGETDTQYF. Complete variable domain (other parts from reference TRBV19 and TRBJ2-3): DGGITQSPKYLFRKEGQNVTLSCEQNLNHDAMYWYRQDPGQGLRLIYYSQIVNDFQKGDIAEGYSVSREKKESFPLTVTSAQKNPTAFYLCASSKRTGETDTQYFGPGTRLTVL.

This chain joins TRBV27 and TRBJ1-1; possibly TRBD1 for D (6 bases). This CDR3 has 13 amino acids. The V end was cut by 3 bases, the J end by 3 bases, with 8 bases between. Germline CDR1 and CDR2: MNHEY and SMNVEV (reference sequence). The CDR3 DNA is TGTGCCAGCAGTTTCCAGGGGCACACTGAAGCTTTCTTT. Residues: CASSFQGHTEAFF.

The chain joins TRBV9 to TRBJ1-1, with a weak D call TRBD1 (5 bases). The CDR3 is made up of 15 amino acids. Germline CDR1 is SGDLS and CDR2 is YYNGEE. Trimming took off 0 bases at V and 4 bases at J, with 13 bases between the two ends. CDR3 sequence: CASSVVIQGSTEAFF. CDR3 DNA sequence: TGTGCCAGCAGCGTAGTGATTCAGGGAAGCACTGAAGCTTTCTTT.

This chain connects TRBV7-9 to TRBJ1-1, with TRBD1 identical over 9 bases. Looked up from germline, CDR1 is SEHNR and CDR2 is FQNEAQ (reference sequence). With 4 bases clipped from V and 6 bases from J, the junction kept 15 bases outside the gene matches. The CDR3 loop spans 17 amino acids. The CDR3: CASSSNSATGGSAEAFF. CDR3 coding DNA: TGTGCCAGCAGCTCCAACTCCGCAACAGGGGGCAGCGCTGAAGCTTTCTTT.

The J gene is TRBJ1-3, the V gene TRBV5-6; TRBD1 matches at 10 bases. The CDR3 contains 14 residues. Germline V gives CDR1 SGHDT, CDR2 YYEEEE. V trimming: 0 bases; J trimming: 11 bases; junction bases outside the gene matches: 5. CDR3 protein: CASSLGTGGSAIYF. In nucleotides, the CDR3 is TGTGCCAGCAGCTTGGGGACAGGGGGTTCTGCCATATATTTT.

This clone was detected only once. The genes are TRBV19 and TRBJ2-1; 7 bases agree with TRBD1. The CDR3 spans 13 residues. The germline gives CDR1 LNHDA, CDR2 SQIVND (reference sequence). V lost 5 bases and J lost 12; bases outside the gene matches: 10. The CDR3: CASSPQQGKGQFF. CDR3 in DNA: TGTGCCAGTAGTCCCCAACAGGGGAAAGGGCAGTTCTTC.